Listed below are T cell receptor beta chains from one sample, sequenced in a study of T cell repertoires in cytomegalovirus infection. TCRdb fed the reads into MiXCR, producing one record per CDR3 protein. The table has fewer than 250,000 distinct CDR3 sequences, roughly 20% seen once. Input material: CD8+ T cells from PBMCs. Receptors were obtained from a human donor in good health (CMV status not recorded). Some clones in this sample may be carry-over from other donors' samples. The conserved cysteine and the conserved F or W are not part of the CDR3 here.

V gene	J gene	CDR3 protein
TRBV7-9	TRBJ2-5	ASSPRTGQETQY
TRBV5-1	TRBJ2-2	ASARDRGTGELF
TRBV29-1	TRBJ2-7	SVEMGYEQY
TRBV12-3/TRBV12-4	TRBJ2-2	ASSLLAGGNTGELF
TRBV7-2	TRBJ1-3	ASSLLSGESSGNTIY
TRBV20-1	TRBJ2-1	SAISLRAPGYNEQF
TRBV27	TRBJ2-3	ASSSPSSGDNTQY
TRBV29-1	TRBJ1-4	SAAEEGGPNEKLF
TRBV11-2	TRBJ1-4	ASSLGAQGGEKLF
TRBV6-5	TRBJ2-2	ASRPGTGELF
TRBV6-5	TRBJ1-2	ASSYEGSKVRT
TRBV28	TRBJ1-1	ASSFWSSGNTEAF
TRBV5-1	TRBJ2-3	ASSEIYKDTQY
TRBV7-9	TRBJ2-7	ASSLSDPYEQY
TRBV18	TRBJ2-5	ASSPLSLHLQETQY
TRBV6-5	TRBJ2-7	ASSYSSESSYEQY
TRBV5-4	TRBJ2-7	ASSWPGTPAYEQY
TRBV7-9	TRBJ2-2	ASSSVTTGELF
TRBV12-3/TRBV12-4	TRBJ1-1	ASSFGDSRSEAF
TRBV7-2	TRBJ1-6	ASSLQPGGHSPLH